This TCR beta chain was sequenced for a study of T cells after yellow fever vaccination. Study context: SMART-Seq v4 Ultra Low Input served to prepare low-cell-number fractions.

There are a few counts of this clonotype. Its matching antigen is unknown. Template switching by 5'RACE produced TCR cDNA, adding a universal primer site and UMIs. TCRdb ran MiXCR on the 5' RACE reads and lists one entry per CDR3 protein. Here the sample spans nearly 350,000 distinct CDR3 sequences, less than 9.5% being singletons. Study conclusions and caveats: Abundant clonotypes (contaminants from the bulk population) could be present in FACS-sorted repertoires.

Germline lookup yields CDR1 MNHNS and CDR2 SASEGT. Trimming took 6 bases from V and 5 from J, leaving 17 bases between them. This CDR3 has 15 amino acids. The chain is built from TRBV6-1 and TRBJ2-1; D gene ambiguous. The specimen comprised PBMCs, sampled around 45 days after the first yellow fever vaccination. The TCR originated in a man aged 18 to 30 who received the YFV17D yellow fever vaccine. The CDR3 is CASRPRRALHNEQFF. The CDR3 region has the DNA TGTGCCAGCAGACCACGCCGGGCCCTACACAATGAGCAGTTCTTC.